These T cell receptor beta chains were read from a single sample in a study of chemoradiotherapy in HPV16-positive cancers. Here immunoSEQ multiplex PCR was the method, and the copy in TCRdb shows in-frame clones only, minus some. The table has roughly 4,700 clones, about two thirds seen once. The specimen comprised tumor tissue, sampled from a patient who underwent chemoradiotherapy. Source of these receptors: a human donor with HPV-associated anogenital cancer. CDR3s include the opening cysteine and the closing phenylalanine or tryptophan. The D gene is left open where the match is weak. A row's size may be missing; if present it is once, few, many or a size class.

D: TRBD1; length: 18; size: few; J: TRBJ1-3; V: TRBV14; DNA: TGTGCCAGCAGCCGCGTCCCGGGACAGGCCCCCTCTGGAAACACCATATATTTT; CDR3: CASSRVPGQAPSGNTIYF
D: TRBD2; length: 15; size: few; J: TRBJ2-1; V: TRBV28; DNA: TGTGCCAGCAGTCCCGGGACTAGCGGGAGCACTGAGCAGTTCTTC; CDR3: CASSPGTSGSTEQFF
D: .; length: 15; size: .; J: TRBJ1-4; V: TRBV27; DNA: TGTGCCAGCAGTTTATCTCGGTTAACGAGGGAAAAACTGTTTTTT; CDR3: CASSLSRLTREKLFF
D: TRBD1; length: 14; size: .; J: TRBJ2-3; V: TRBV18; DNA: TGTGCCAGCTCGACAGGGGGTAACACAGATACGCAGTATTTT; CDR3: CASSTGGNTDTQYF
D: .; length: 13; size: .; J: TRBJ1-3; V: TRBV30; DNA: TGTGCCTGGACCGGTGTCTCTGGAAACACCATATATTTT; CDR3: CAWTGVSGNTIYF
D: .; length: 14; size: few; J: TRBJ1-1; V: TRBV27; DNA: TGTGCCAGCGGCGCTAGGACGGCGGTAGGTGAAGCTTTCTTT; CDR3: CASGARTAVGEAFF
D: .; length: 19; size: .; J: TRBJ2-2; V: TRBV21-1; DNA: TGTGCCAGCAGCAAATCGATCACTAGCGGAGCCCGGAACACCGGGGAGCTGTTTTTT; CDR3: CASSKSITSGARNTGELFF
D: .; length: 13; size: .; J: TRBJ2-7; V: TRBV18; DNA: TGTGCCAGCTCACCGGAGACTCTCTACGAGCAGTACTTC; CDR3: CASSPETLYEQYF
D: TRBD1; length: 15; size: .; J: TRBJ2-7; V: TRBV7-2; DNA: TGTGCCAGCAGCCCGACGACAGGGGGCGGTTTTTGGCAGTACTTC; CDR3: CASSPTTGGGFWQYF
D: .; length: 14; size: .; J: TRBJ2-3; V: TRBV6-6; DNA: TGTGCCAGCAGCCCCGTTGGCAGCACAGATACGCAGTATTTT; CDR3: CASSPVGSTDTQYF
D: .; length: 14; size: .; J: TRBJ2-7; V: TRBV6-5; DNA: TGTGCCAGCAGTCGGGACCAACCTTCTCACGAGCAGTACTTC; CDR3: CASSRDQPSHEQYF
D: TRBD1; length: 13; size: .; J: TRBJ1-2; V: TRBV2; DNA: TGTGCCACTACCATCGACAGGGGGCATGGCTACACCTTC; CDR3: CATTIDRGHGYTF
D: .; length: 16; size: .; J: TRBJ2-2; V: TRBV7-2; DNA: TGTGCCAGCAGCCTTAGGGGAAGGCCAACCACCGGGGAGCTGTTTTTT; CDR3: CASSLRGRPTTGELFF
D: .; length: 16; size: .; J: TRBJ1-1; V: TRBV28; DNA: TGTGCCAGCAGTTTCCCTAAGGGGGGCATGAACACTGAAGCTTTCTTT; CDR3: CASSFPKGGMNTEAFF
D: .; length: 16; size: .; J: TRBJ1-1; V: TRBV7-9; DNA: TGTGCCAGCAGCTCCTTAGGAGGGGCCGGGTACACTGAAGCTTTCTTT; CDR3: CASSSLGGAGYTEAFF
D: TRBD1; length: 16; size: .; J: TRBJ2-1; V: TRBV6-5; DNA: TGTGCCAGCAGTTTTAACCTGGGACAGGGGTTCAATGAGCAGTTCTTC; CDR3: CASSFNLGQGFNEQFF
D: TRBD2; length: 13; size: .; J: TRBJ2-7; V: TRBV14; DNA: TGTGCCAGCAGCCAAGATCTGGGGGGGGAGCAGTACTTC; CDR3: CASSQDLGGEQYF
D: .; length: 15; size: .; J: TRBJ1-3; V: TRBV6-5; DNA: TGTGCCAGCAGACAAGTCCCGGGTACTGGAAACACCATATATTTT; CDR3: CASRQVPGTGNTIYF
D: .; length: 12; size: .; J: TRBJ1-1; V: TRBV11-3; DNA: TGTGCCAGCAGCTCCTACAACACTGAAGCTTTCTTT; CDR3: CASSSYNTEAFF
D: .; length: 13; size: .; J: TRBJ2-2; V: TRBV5-1; DNA: TGCGCCAGCAGCTTTGAAGACACCGGGGAGCTGTTTTTT; CDR3: CASSFEDTGELFF
D: TRBD1; length: 14; size: .; J: TRBJ1-6; V: TRBV18; DNA: TGTGCCAGCTCACCAGGGACAGGGGATTCACCCCTCCACTTT; CDR3: CASSPGTGDSPLHF
D: .; length: 13; size: .; J: TRBJ2-1; V: TRBV9; DNA: TGTGCCAGCAGCCCCCGAGGGGGGAATGAGCAGTTCTTC; CDR3: CASSPRGGNEQFF
D: .; length: 17; size: .; J: TRBJ1-6; V: TRBV4-3; DNA: TGCGCCAGCAGCCCCCGAGGCGGAGGGGGTTCAAATTCACCCCTCCACTTT; CDR3: CASSPRGGGGSNSPLHF
D: .; length: 14; size: once; J: TRBJ1-5; V: TRBV19; DNA: TGTGCCAGTACTCCAGCGCAGGGAGATCAGCCCCAGCATTTT; CDR3: CASTPAQGDQPQHF
D: TRBD2; length: 14; size: .; J: TRBJ2-7; V: TRBV10-3; DNA: TGTGCCATCAGTGAGTCCCGGGGGGGATACGAGCAGTACTTC; CDR3: CAISESRGGYEQYF
D: TRBD2; length: 15; size: .; J: TRBJ2-5; V: TRBV4-1; DNA: TGCGCCAGCAGCCCCCGACTAGCGGGAGCCGAGACCCAGTACTTC; CDR3: CASSPRLAGAETQYF
D: .; length: 15; size: once; J: TRBJ1-5; V: TRBV19; DNA: TGTGCCAGTAGTATGATAGGGGATGGCAATCAGCCCCAGCATTTT; CDR3: CASSMIGDGNQPQHF
D: TRBD2; length: 20; size: .; J: TRBJ2-3; V: TRBV5-1; DNA: TGCGCCAGCAGCTCCGGGACTAGCGGGGTGGGATCCCGAGTCACAGATACGCAGTATTTT; CDR3: CASSSGTSGVGSRVTDTQYF
D: TRBD2; length: 20; size: .; J: TRBJ2-7; V: TRBV14; DNA: TGTGCCAGCAGCCAAGGCATGACTAGCGGGAGACCCTTGGGCTCCTACGAGCAGTACTTC; CDR3: CASSQGMTSGRPLGSYEQYF
D: .; length: 14; size: .; J: TRBJ1-1; V: TRBV6-5; DNA: TGTGCCAGCAGACCGGCCCTCGGAAACACTGAAGCTTTCTTT; CDR3: CASRPALGNTEAFF
D: .; length: 11; size: .; J: TRBJ2-7; V: TRBV5-4; DNA: TGTGCCAGCAGCTCTCAATACGAGCAGTACTTC; CDR3: CASSSQYEQYF
D: .; length: 12; size: .; J: TRBJ1-2; V: TRBV6-6; DNA: TGTGCCAGCAGGGACAATAACTATGGCTACACCTTC; CDR3: CASRDNNYGYTF
D: .; length: 14; size: .; J: TRBJ2-1; V: TRBV6-6; DNA: TGTGCCAGCAGTTACTCGAGTTGGGACAATGAGCAGTTCTTC; CDR3: CASSYSSWDNEQFF
D: TRBD1; length: 16; size: .; J: TRBJ2-1; V: TRBV7-8; DNA: TGTGCCAGCAGCACCCGACAGGGGACCGCCTACAATGAGCAGTTCTTC; CDR3: CASSTRQGTAYNEQFF
D: .; length: 15; size: .; J: TRBJ2-7; V: TRBV14; DNA: TGTGCCAGCAGCCAACTTCCCACCCCAGGGATCGAGCAGTACTTC; CDR3: CASSQLPTPGIEQYF
D: TRBD1; length: 13; size: .; J: TRBJ1-5; V: TRBV27; DNA: TGTGCCAGCAGTTTGACAGGGGTGAGGCCCCAGCATTTT; CDR3: CASSLTGVRPQHF
D: TRBD2; length: 15; size: few; J: TRBJ2-7; V: TRBV5-1; DNA: TGCGCCAGCAGCCCCGTTAGCGGGACCTCCTACGAGCAGTACTTC; CDR3: CASSPVSGTSYEQYF
D: .; length: 15; size: .; J: TRBJ2-7; V: TRBV28; DNA: TGTGCCAGCACCCGCGAGGGGATCTCACGCTACGAGCAGTACTTC; CDR3: CASTREGISRYEQYF
D: .; length: 13; size: few; J: TRBJ2-7; V: TRBV5-5; DNA: TGTGCCAGCAGCTTGGCCGGAAACGGGGAGCAGTACTTC; CDR3: CASSLAGNGEQYF
D: TRBD1; length: 16; size: few; J: TRBJ1-1; V: TRBV19; DNA: TGTGCCAGTAGTATTGCGACAGGGGCTATGAACACTGAAGCTTTCTTT; CDR3: CASSIATGAMNTEAFF
D: .; length: 17; size: few; J: TRBJ2-1; V: TRBV27; DNA: TGTGCCAGCAGTTTATCCTCCGGGACCCAAAACTACAATGAGCAGTTCTTC; CDR3: CASSLSSGTQNYNEQFF
D: .; length: 11; size: .; J: TRBJ2-7; V: TRBV6-1; DNA: TGTGCCAGCATCACAGGGAAGCAGCAGTACTTC; CDR3: CASITGKQQYF
D: .; length: 13; size: .; J: TRBJ1-2; V: TRBV14; DNA: TGTGCCAGCAGCCAAAGGAGTAACTATGGCTACACCTTC; CDR3: CASSQRSNYGYTF
D: .; length: 14; size: .; J: TRBJ1-2; V: TRBV28; DNA: TGTGCCAGCAGTTTTTGGACCGACTCCGGTGGCTACACCTTC; CDR3: CASSFWTDSGGYTF
D: TRBD1; length: 14; size: .; J: TRBJ1-1; V: TRBV19; DNA: TGTGCCAGTAGTTACAGGGGGCAGGTCACTGAAGCTTTCTTT; CDR3: CASSYRGQVTEAFF